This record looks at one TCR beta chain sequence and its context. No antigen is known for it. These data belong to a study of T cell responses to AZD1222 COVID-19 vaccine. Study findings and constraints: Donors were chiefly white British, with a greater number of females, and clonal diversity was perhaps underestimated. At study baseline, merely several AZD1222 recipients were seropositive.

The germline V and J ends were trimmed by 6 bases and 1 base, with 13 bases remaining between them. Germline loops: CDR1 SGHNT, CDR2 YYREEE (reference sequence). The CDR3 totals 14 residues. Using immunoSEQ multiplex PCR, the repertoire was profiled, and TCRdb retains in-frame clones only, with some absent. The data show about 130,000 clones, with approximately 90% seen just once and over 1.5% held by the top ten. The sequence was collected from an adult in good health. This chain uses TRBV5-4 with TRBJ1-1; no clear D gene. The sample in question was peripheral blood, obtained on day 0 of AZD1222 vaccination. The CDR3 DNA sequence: TGTGCCAGCACCCCGGGGTTGGGGAACACTGAAGCTTTCTTT. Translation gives CASTPGLGNTEAFF.